This T cell receptor beta chain was documented in a study of blood T cell repertoires in COVID-19. Study summary: Italy, Spain and the United States were the sources of the convalescent and acute COVID-19 samples.

In the source study's methods: Estimation of nucleated cell counts relied on the amplification of reference gene primers. Sequencing used immunoSEQ multiplex PCR; TCRdb keeps in-frame clones, though not all of them. The DNA gave D and trimming, while V, J and clone size come from that table. The data show some 74,000 clones, over 75% seen once. Deletions cut 3 bases from V and 6 bases from J, with 13 bases between. The CDR3 spans 14 residues. Germline CDR1 reads SGHVS; CDR2 reads FQNEAQ. The J gene is TRBJ2-3, the V gene TRBV7-8; D ambiguous. The clonotype originates from a man aged 45-65 years with acute or convalescent COVID-19. What was sequenced was peripheral blood. CDR3 DNA sequence: TGTGCCAGCAGCTTCAGCGAGGCGTCGGATACGCAGTATTTT. Protein product: CASSFSEASDTQYF.